The present T cell receptor (beta chain) was sequenced within a study of blood T cell repertoires in COVID-19. Sequenced by immunoSEQ multiplex PCR; TCRdb stores in-frame clones only, minus some. The sample yields around 450,000 clones, around 90% seen once. CDR3 length: 16 residues. Trimming took off 1 base at V and 5 bases at J, with 17 bases between the two ends. CDR1 is LGHDT, CDR2 YNNKEL, per germline (reference sequence). Sequenced sample: PBMCs or T cells enriched from blood (not recorded which). The TCR comes from a woman aged 18-29 years who had recovered from COVID-19. The J gene is TRBJ2-5, the V gene TRBV3-1 (or the pseudogene TRBV3-2), with D possibly being TRBD2 (7 bases). The CDR3 bases are TGTGCCAGCAGCCAAGGGTATGGCGGGGGCGTGGAGACCCAGTACTTC. Amino acids: CASSQGYGGGVETQYF.